The source of this T cell receptor beta chain is a study of technical replicates of blood from several donors. Using immunoSEQ multiplex PCR, the repertoire was profiled, and TCRdb retains in-frame clones only, with some absent. The sample carries approximately 94,000 clones, approximately 95% recorded once. Germline V gene lookup returns CDR1 SGHDN and CDR2 FVKESK. There are 16 residues in the CDR3. V trimming: 1 base; J trimming: 4 bases; junction bases outside the gene matches: 9. This TCR was recovered from a human donor in good health. The sequenced sample was T cells isolated from PBMCs. The chain employs TRBV14 and TRBJ2-7; 8 bases match TRBD1. CDR3: CASSQGSGTGLYEQYF. The CDR3 DNA reads TGTGCCAGCAGCCAAGGATCCGGGACAGGCCTTTACGAGCAGTACTTC.